Given below is one TCR beta chain in context. This record comes from a study of blood T cell repertoires in COVID-19. Study in general: Both acute and convalescent COVID-19 samples were obtained from the United States, Italy and Spain. PBMCs, B-cell-depleted T cells, or T cells were the source of the cDNA or gDNA that made up the material.

Participants' reported clinical history set cohort assignment. The data were produced by immunoSEQ multiplex PCR, yet TCRdb's version contains in-frame clones alone and is incomplete. This sample has roughly 310,000 clones, with about nine tenths found just once. This CDR3 region has 14 residues. Trimming removed 2 bases at V and 4 bases at J, with 6 bases between. Germline lookup yields CDR1 MNHNS and CDR2 SASEGT. Material: PBMCs or T cells enriched from blood (not recorded which). The chain is built from TRBV6-1 and TRBJ1-6, with D possibly TRBD1 on 5 matching bases. This sequence originates from a man in his 60s who had recovered from COVID-19. CDR3 coding DNA: TGTGCCAGCAGTGAAAGGGGATATAATTCACCCCTCCACTTT. This sequence encodes CASSERGYNSPLHF.